The clone carrying this T cell receptor beta chain was seen more than once but under ten times. Individual cDNA molecules were tagged with unique molecular identifiers, the study reported. Via MiXCR, TCRdb re-called the 5' RACE reads, giving one row per CDR3 protein. The data show more than 50,000 distinct CDR3 sequences, with 12% seen just once and approximately 9.6% held by the top ten. Germline CDR1 reads SQVTM; CDR2 reads ANQGSEA. The V and J ends lost 1 base and 4 bases respectively, with 13 bases between them. The CDR3 runs to 14 residues. The sample originates from a study of early T cells in non-severe SARS-CoV-2 infection. Study at large: Sequenced material consisted of bulk RNA (from unsorted whole blood), and chains were unpaired.

The source is an adult who was a healthcare worker with PCR-confirmed SARS-CoV-2 infection or an uninfected control (not recorded which). The rearrangement uses TRBV29-1 and TRBJ1-1; D ambiguous. The sample taken for sequencing was whole blood. CDR3 in DNA: TGCAGCGTTGAAGGAACCGCTAGGGCCACTGAAGCTTTCTTT. Its translation is CSVEGTARATEAFF. Full variable domain (outside the CDR3, taken from reference TRBV29-1 and TRBJ1-1): SAVISQKPSRDICQRGTSLTIQCQVDSQVTMMFWYRQQPGQSLTLIATANQGSEATYESGFVIDKFPISRPNLTFSTLTVSNMSPEDSSIYLCSVEGTARATEAFFGQGTRLTVV.